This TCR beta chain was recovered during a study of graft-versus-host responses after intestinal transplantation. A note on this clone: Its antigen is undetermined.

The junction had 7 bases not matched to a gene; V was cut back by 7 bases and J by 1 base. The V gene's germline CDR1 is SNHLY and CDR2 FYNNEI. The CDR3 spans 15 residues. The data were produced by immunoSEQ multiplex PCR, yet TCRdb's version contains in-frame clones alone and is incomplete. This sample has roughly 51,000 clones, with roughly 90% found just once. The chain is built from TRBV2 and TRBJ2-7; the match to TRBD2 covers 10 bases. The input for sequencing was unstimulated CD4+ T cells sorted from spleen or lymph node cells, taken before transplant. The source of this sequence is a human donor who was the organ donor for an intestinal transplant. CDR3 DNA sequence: TGTGCCAGCAATAGCGGGAGGACCCTTTCCTACGAGCAGTACTTC. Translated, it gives CASNSGRTLSYEQYF.